This T cell receptor beta chain is drawn from a study of cytomegalovirus exposure and HLA in healthy donors. Losses at the gene ends were 2 bases for V and 5 bases for J; bases not matched to a gene: 12. Germline assignment: CDR1 MNHEY and CDR2 SVGAGI. This CDR3 region has 16 residues. It was with 60 Vbeta and 13 Jbeta primers that the PCR ran. The repertoire was sequenced with immunoSEQ multiplex PCR; TCRdb's copy has only in-frame clones and lacks some. The data hold around 190,000 clones, with about 83% observed a single time. This chain connects TRBV6-5 to TRBJ2-7; 7 positions match TRBD1. The sequenced sample was PBMCs. The sequence derives from a man in his forties in good health and CMV-seropositive. The CDR3 bases are TGTGCCAGCAGTTACGGGGGCCCCGACAGGGCAGACGAGCAGTACTTC. Translated: CASSYGGPDRADEQYF.